This passage covers 8 T cell receptor beta chains from one sample sequenced in a study of circulating CD8 cells and anti-PD-1 response in melanoma. Sorting of live CD3+CD8+TCRalphabeta+ cells by PD-1 and/or TIGIT gave four subsets. The QIAseq Immune Repertoire TCR panel built the libraries from around 15 ng of total RNA. TCRdb processed the reads anew with MiXCR; each CDR3 protein has one entry. The repertoire holds roughly 1,000 distinct CDR3 sequences, with 7.3% as singletons. This sample comprised CD8+ T cells from PBMCs, obtained at baseline or after one month of anti-PD-1 therapy (not recorded which). Receptor source: a human donor with melanoma.

Relative to its sample, this clonotype is medium-sized (0.01 to 0.1%). The chain combines TRBV12-3 or TRBV12-4 with TRBJ2-7, with 8 bases that match TRBD2. There are 15 residues in the CDR3. V trimming: 5 bases; J trimming: 2 bases; junction bases outside the gene matches: 8. The chain's CDR3 is CASSAGTRVAYEQYF. Here the CDR3 DNA reads TGTGCCAGCAGTGCAGGGACTAGGGTTGCCTACGAGCAGTACTTC.

This clonotype rates as large. The rearrangement uses TRBV28 and TRBJ2-7; D is uncertain. The CDR3 is made up of 13 amino acids. V was cut by 5 bases and J by 7 bases, with 15 bases left in between. Germline values: CDR1 MDHEN, CDR2 SYDVKM. The CDR3 DNA reads TGTGCCAGCAGTCCCCTAAGGATAGGGGAGCAGTACTTC. Protein: CASSPLRIGEQYF.

This clonotype is medium-sized by share. The chain links TRBV7-3 to TRBJ1-1, with D perhaps matching TRBD1 (6 bases). This CDR3 has 14 residues. Trimming stripped 5 bases from V and 1 base from J, with 11 bases between. Germline-derived CDR1 and CDR2 are SGHTA and FQGTGA. The CDR3 sequence is CASSQTGPNTEAFF. In DNA form, the CDR3 reads TGTGCCAGCAGCCAAACAGGGCCGAACACTGAAGCTTTCTTT.

This clonotype was counted a few times. The genes are TRBV19 and TRBJ2-1; 13 nucleotides match TRBD2. Trimming took 3 bases from V and 2 from J; bases not matched to a gene: 10. The germline V gene has CDR1 LNHDA and CDR2 SQIVND (reference sequence). The CDR3 is 19 residues long. The CDR3 region is CASSIMGLAGFNTYNEQFF. The CDR3 DNA reads as TGTGCCAGTAGTATTATGGGACTAGCGGGGTTTAATACCTACAATGAGCAGTTCTTC.

In this sample, this clonotype is medium-sized. The gene calls are TRBV20-1 and TRBJ1-1, with D hard to call. The CDR3 runs to 13 residues. Trimming left V 0 bases short and J 1 base short, with 6 bases between. Germline assignment: CDR1 DFQATT and CDR2 SNEGSKA (reference sequence). The chain's CDR3 is CSARDFGNTEAFF. Here the CDR3 DNA reads TGCAGTGCTAGAGATTTTGGGAACACTGAAGCTTTCTTT.

This clonotype is medium-sized by share. The chain carries TRBV7-3 and TRBJ2-7; D is possibly TRBD2 (6 bases). The CDR3 has 13 amino acids. Trimming shortened V by 1 base and J by 6 bases, and 10 bases separated the two germline ends. Germline-derived CDR1 and CDR2 are SGHTA and FQGTGA. The CDR3, as DNA: TGTGCCAGCAGCTTAAATCAGGAGGGCGAGCAGTACTTC. It codes for CASSLNQEGEQYF.

In its sample, this clonotype is medium-sized. The rearrangement uses TRBV20-1 and TRBJ2-4; D unresolved. V gave up 3 bases and J gave up 6 bases, with 9 bases separating them. CDR1 DFQATT and CDR2 SNEGSKA come from the germline V gene (reference sequence). The CDR3 has 12 amino acids. The CDR3 is CSASTELNIQYF. The CDR3 coding sequence is TGCAGTGCTAGTACCGAGTTAAACATTCAGTACTTC.

This clonotype has a handful of counts. This sequence may be a read error, since a much larger clone differs from it by one base. J is TRBJ2-1 and V is TRBV28; D not certain. This CDR3 has 13 amino acids. With 2 bases removed from V and 7 bases from J, the gap between germline ends came to 9 bases. CDR1 MDHEN and CDR2 SYDVKM come from the germline V gene. The CDR3 spells CASSLVLENEQFF. The DNA for the CDR3 is TGTGCCAGCAGTTTAGTCCTGGAGAATGAGCAGTTCTTC.